Listed below are T cell receptor beta chains from one sample, sequenced in a study of control samples from healthy donors and cancer patients. Profiled with immunoSEQ multiplex PCR; TCRdb holds only in-frame clones, not every one. This table holds around 58,000 clones, 88% found once. What was sequenced was blood. The receptors derive from a man in his fifties in good health. The CDR3 runs from the conserved cysteine through the conserved F or W. D genes are given only for firm matches. Expanded clones are given a class, and other clones once, few, many or no size at all.

D: NA
size: NA
J: TRBJ2-5
V: TRBV19
CDR3: CASSRQASQETQYF
DNA: TGTGCCAGTAGTAGGCAGGCGAGCCAAGAGACCCAGTACTTC

D: NA
size: NA
J: TRBJ2-5
V: TRBV7-9
CDR3: CASSPKSGTRGQETQYF
DNA: TGTGCCAGCAGCCCAAAATCCGGGACCCGGGGACAAGAGACCCAGTACTTC

D: NA
size: NA
J: TRBJ2-7
V: TRBV9
CDR3: CASSFTYDPTEGEQYF
DNA: TGTGCCAGCAGCTTTACTTACGACCCTACCGAGGGAGAGCAGTACTTC

D: TRBD1
size: once
J: TRBJ1-1
V: TRBV13
CDR3: CASSPRTGLAFF
DNA: TGTGCCAGCAGCCCCCGGACAGGCTTAGCTTTCTTT

D: NA
size: NA
J: TRBJ2-3
V: TRBV30
CDR3: CAWKEGLSTDTQYF
DNA: TGTGCCTGGAAGGAGGGGCTAAGCACAGATACGCAGTATTTT

D: NA
size: NA
J: TRBJ2-4
V: TRBV7-2
CDR3: CASSRQTPGVALQYF
DNA: TGTGCCAGCAGCCGTCAGACTCCAGGGGTTGCTCTTCAGTACTTC

D: NA
size: NA
J: TRBJ2-7
V: TRBV3-1/TRBV3-2
CDR3: CASSFTSIHEQYF
DNA: TGTGCCAGCAGCTTCACTAGCATCCACGAGCAGTACTTC

D: NA
size: NA
J: TRBJ1-1
V: TRBV27
CDR3: CASSLGGNTEAFF
DNA: TGTGCCAGCAGTCTGGGGGGGAACACTGAAGCTTTCTTT

D: NA
size: NA
J: TRBJ2-7
V: TRBV28
CDR3: CASSPLINSYEQYF
DNA: TGTGCCAGCAGCCCCTTGATAAACTCCTACGAGCAGTACTTC

D: NA
size: NA
J: TRBJ1-4
V: TRBV5-5
CDR3: CASSLGHLNEKLFF
DNA: TGTGCCAGCAGCTTGGGACATCTGAATGAAAAACTGTTTTTT

D: NA
size: NA
J: TRBJ1-2
V: TRBV19
CDR3: CASSPRSSDYGYTF
DNA: TGTGCCAGTTCCCCTCGGAGCAGCGACTATGGCTACACCTTC

D: NA
size: NA
J: TRBJ1-1
V: TRBV15
CDR3: CATSTPSNTEAFF
DNA: TGTGCCACCAGCACCCCTTCGAACACTGAAGCTTTCTTT

D: TRBD1
size: NA
J: TRBJ1-1
V: TRBV11-3
CDR3: CASSVSGTANTEAFF
DNA: TGTGCCAGCAGTGTATCCGGGACAGCGAACACTGAAGCTTTCTTT

D: NA
size: medium-sized
J: TRBJ2-7
V: TRBV9
CDR3: CASSVGSLSSYEQYF
DNA: TGTGCCAGCAGCGTAGGTAGTTTGAGCTCCTACGAGCAGTACTTC

D: TRBD2
size: NA
J: TRBJ2-5
V: TRBV6-2/TRBV6-3
CDR3: CASSQIAGGRGETQYF
DNA: TGTGCCAGCAGTCAAATAGCGGGAGGCAGAGGGGAGACCCAGTACTTC

D: TRBD2
size: NA
J: TRBJ2-1
V: TRBV7-9
CDR3: CASSDSSGRGLAGNEQFF
DNA: TGTGCCAGCAGCGACTCGTCGGGTAGGGGACTAGCGGGAAATGAGCAGTTCTTC

D: NA
size: few
J: TRBJ1-5
V: TRBV28
CDR3: CASTYSNQPQHF
DNA: TGTGCCAGCACTTATAGCAATCAGCCCCAGCATTTT

D: TRBD2
size: NA
J: TRBJ2-3
V: TRBV7-9
CDR3: CASSARRLGTSGNTDTQYF
DNA: TGTGCCAGCAGCGCTAGACGTCTCGGGACTAGCGGGAACACAGATACGCAGTATTTT

D: NA
size: NA
J: TRBJ2-1
V: TRBV10-1
CDR3: CASSESRKFDEQFF
DNA: TGCGCCAGCAGTGAGTCGAGAAAGTTCGATGAGCAGTTCTTC

D: NA
size: NA
J: TRBJ2-5
V: TRBV3-1/TRBV3-2
CDR3: CASSQGGLGETQYF
DNA: TGTGCCAGCAGCCAAGGGGGGCTGGGGGAGACCCAGTACTTC

D: TRBD1
size: NA
J: TRBJ2-3
V: TRBV5-6
CDR3: CASSLYRGSAAQYF
DNA: TGTGCCAGCAGCTTGTACAGGGGCAGCGCGGCGCAGTATTTT

D: TRBD2
size: once
J: TRBJ2-7
V: TRBV6-2/TRBV6-3
CDR3: CASSWGLALYEQYF
DNA: TGTGCCAGCAGTTGGGGACTAGCCCTCTACGAGCAGTACTTC

D: TRBD2
size: NA
J: TRBJ2-4
V: TRBV5-1
CDR3: CASSREGDIQYF
DNA: TGCGCCAGCAGCCGGGAGGGGGACATTCAGTACTTC

D: TRBD2
size: NA
J: TRBJ2-5
V: TRBV6-5
CDR3: CASSYSREGRETQYF
DNA: TGTGCCAGCAGTTACTCCCGGGAGGGTCGGGAGACCCAGTACTTC

D: TRBD1
size: few
J: TRBJ1-5
V: TRBV29-1
CDR3: CSVTTGGSVNQPQHF
DNA: TGCAGCGTCACTACAGGGGGAAGTGTGAATCAGCCCCAGCATTTT

D: NA
size: NA
J: TRBJ1-1
V: TRBV7-2
CDR3: CASSLVRSDGSAFF
DNA: TGTGCCAGCAGCTTAGTCCGGTCTGATGGGTCAGCTTTCTTT

D: TRBD2
size: NA
J: TRBJ2-7
V: TRBV5-1
CDR3: CASSLDPTSGGYEQYF
DNA: TGCGCCAGCAGCTTGGATCCGACTAGCGGGGGCTACGAGCAGTACTTC

D: NA
size: few
J: TRBJ1-5
V: TRBV10-2
CDR3: CASSESKGNNQPQHF
DNA: TGCGCCAGCAGTGAGTCGAAGGGCAACAATCAGCCCCAGCATTTT

D: NA
size: NA
J: TRBJ2-2
V: TRBV9
CDR3: CASSVVGGTGELFF
DNA: TGTGCCAGCAGCGTAGTGGGGGGCACCGGGGAGCTGTTTTTT

D: TRBD2
size: NA
J: TRBJ2-7
V: TRBV28
CDR3: CASSFFPAGGLYEQYF
DNA: TGTGCCAGCAGTTTCTTTCCTGCGGGAGGGCTCTACGAGCAGTACTTC

D: TRBD2
size: NA
J: TRBJ2-1
V: TRBV13
CDR3: CASSLVAGGYNEQFF
DNA: TGTGCCAGCAGCTTAGTGGCGGGAGGGTACAATGAGCAGTTCTTC

D: NA
size: once
J: TRBJ2-1
V: TRBV29-1
CDR3: CSVDERYSYNEQFF
DNA: TGCAGCGTTGATGAGCGTTACTCCTACAATGAGCAGTTCTTC

D: NA
size: NA
J: TRBJ1-1
V: TRBV6-5
CDR3: CASSSLGQNTEAFF
DNA: TGTGCCAGCAGTTCCCTGGGACAAAACACTGAAGCTTTCTTT

D: NA
size: NA
J: TRBJ2-3
V: TRBV4-1
CDR3: CASSQAWGDDTQYF
DNA: TGCGCCAGCAGCCAAGCTTGGGGCGACGATACGCAGTATTTT

D: TRBD1
size: NA
J: TRBJ2-7
V: TRBV3-1/TRBV3-2
CDR3: CASSQPGQGNGEQYF
DNA: TGTGCCAGCAGCCAGCCGGGACAGGGGAATGGGGAGCAGTACTTC

D: NA
size: NA
J: TRBJ2-1
V: TRBV7-3
CDR3: CASSLTSDSNEQFF
DNA: TGTGCCAGCAGCTTAACGTCCGACAGCAATGAGCAGTTCTTC

D: NA
size: NA
J: TRBJ1-5
V: TRBV18
CDR3: CASSPGRVSNQPQHF
DNA: TGTGCCAGCTCACCAGGGAGAGTAAGCAATCAGCCCCAGCATTTT

D: NA
size: few
J: TRBJ2-5
V: TRBV5-1
CDR3: CASSLATETQYF
DNA: TGCGCCAGCAGCTTGGCCACGGAGACCCAGTACTTC

D: NA
size: NA
J: TRBJ1-1
V: TRBV6-5
CDR3: CASSYSQANTEAFF
DNA: TGTGCCAGCAGTTACTCCCAAGCGAACACTGAAGCTTTCTTT

D: NA
size: NA
J: TRBJ2-7
V: TRBV29-1
CDR3: CSVTITAYSYEQYF
DNA: TGCAGCGTTACAATAACTGCCTATTCCTACGAGCAGTACTTC

D: NA
size: NA
J: TRBJ2-7
V: TRBV7-8
CDR3: CASSLVWDYEQYF
DNA: TGTGCCAGCAGCTTGGTCTGGGACTACGAGCAGTACTTC

D: TRBD2
size: NA
J: TRBJ2-7
V: TRBV6-1
CDR3: CASSETSGNYEQYF
DNA: TGTGCCAGCAGTGAAACTAGCGGGAACTACGAGCAGTACTTC

D: NA
size: few
J: TRBJ1-2
V: TRBV12-3/TRBV12-4
CDR3: CASSWSNYGYTF
DNA: TGTGCCAGCAGTTGGAGTAACTATGGCTACACCTTC

D: NA
size: NA
J: TRBJ2-7
V: TRBV15
CDR3: CATSRDHFSSSYEQYF
DNA: TGTGCCACCAGCAGAGATCACTTTTCTAGCTCCTACGAGCAGTACTTC

D: NA
size: NA
J: TRBJ2-2
V: TRBV27
CDR3: CASSPRGSSGELFF
DNA: TGTGCCAGCAGTCCCCGTGGGTCTAGCGGGGAGCTGTTTTTT

D: TRBD2
size: NA
J: TRBJ2-4
V: TRBV4-2
CDR3: CASSQDLAGGVNIQYF
DNA: TGTGCCAGCAGCCAAGATCTGGCGGGAGGTGTCAACATTCAGTACTTC

D: TRBD2
size: NA
J: TRBJ2-1
V: TRBV29-1
CDR3: CSVEVSGRENNEQFF
DNA: TGCAGCGTTGAAGTAAGCGGGAGAGAGAACAATGAGCAGTTCTTC

D: NA
size: NA
J: TRBJ1-1
V: TRBV20-1
CDR3: CSAGVRNTEAFF
DNA: TGCAGTGCTGGTGTGAGGAACACTGAAGCTTTCTTT

D: TRBD2
size: once
J: TRBJ2-2
V: TRBV5-4
CDR3: CASSLQQTSGRAGGELFF
DNA: TGTGCCAGCAGCCTCCAACAGACTAGCGGGAGGGCAGGCGGGGAGCTGTTTTTT

D: NA
size: NA
J: TRBJ1-2
V: TRBV10-3
CDR3: CAINEPRGYTF
DNA: TGTGCCATCAATGAGCCTCGGGGCTACACCTTC

D: TRBD1
size: NA
J: TRBJ1-1
V: TRBV18
CDR3: CASSPGAGGLTNTEAFF
DNA: TGTGCCAGCTCACCGGGGGCAGGGGGCCTTACTAACACTGAAGCTTTCTTT

D: NA
size: NA
J: TRBJ2-7
V: TRBV7-2
CDR3: CASSLKGLMPYEQYF
DNA: TGTGCCAGCAGCTTAAAGGGACTTATGCCCTACGAGCAGTACTTC

D: TRBD2
size: NA
J: TRBJ2-3
V: TRBV7-3
CDR3: CASSLGGRAPDTQYF
DNA: TGTGCCAGCAGCTTGGGCGGGAGGGCCCCAGATACGCAGTATTTT

D: NA
size: NA
J: TRBJ1-3
V: TRBV3-1/TRBV3-2
CDR3: CASSLGTLGNTIYF
DNA: TGTGCCAGCAGCCTAGGGACATTGGGAAACACCATATATTTT

D: TRBD1
size: NA
J: TRBJ2-2
V: TRBV20-1
CDR3: CSASKGAVNTGELFF
DNA: TGCAGTGCTAGTAAGGGGGCGGTGAACACCGGGGAGCTGTTTTTT

D: NA
size: NA
J: TRBJ2-1
V: TRBV20-1
CDR3: CSASRWELGDEQFF
DNA: TGCAGTGCTAGTAGGTGGGAGCTTGGCGATGAGCAGTTCTTC

D: NA
size: NA
J: TRBJ2-7
V: TRBV4-2
CDR3: CASSQGGASGLYEQYF
DNA: TGTGCCAGCAGCCAAGGGGGGGCTAGCGGACTCTACGAGCAGTACTTC

D: TRBD2
size: NA
J: TRBJ2-7
V: TRBV4-1
CDR3: CASSQGGGNYEQYF
DNA: TGCGCCAGCAGCCAAGGGGGGGGGAACTACGAGCAGTACTTC

D: NA
size: NA
J: TRBJ2-2
V: TRBV27
CDR3: CASTRDTLPRGLFF
DNA: TGTGCCAGCACTCGGGACACCTTACCTCGGGGGCTGTTTTTT

D: TRBD1
size: NA
J: TRBJ1-1
V: TRBV5-4
CDR3: CASSLGGRDRGTEAFF
DNA: TGTGCCAGCAGCTTGGGCGGGAGGGACAGGGGCACTGAAGCTTTCTTT